This is a list of T cell receptor beta chains from one sample in a study of shared clonotypes between healthy human individuals. The table came from immunoSEQ multiplex PCR; TCRdb's copy has only in-frame clones and leaves some out. The sample contains 550,000 to 750,000 clones, roughly 95% of which appear only once. The sample taken for sequencing was naive CD8+ T cells sorted from blood. The source of these receptors is a woman in her 30s in good health. Both conserved end residues are part of each CDR3. Fields, in order: D gene, J gene, V gene, clone size, CDR3 DNA, CDR3 protein. A D gene is named only where the DNA matches it firmly. Only some rows state a clone size, as once, few, many or a class for expanded clones.

TRBD2,TRBJ2-7,TRBV2,-,TGTGCCAGCAGAGCACCTAGCGGGAGCTCCTACGAGCAGTACTTC,CASRAPSGSSYEQYF
-,TRBJ1-1,TRBV5-6,-,TGTGCCAGCAGCTTTGGGGAAACTGAAGCTTTCTTT,CASSFGETEAFF
-,TRBJ2-7,TRBV12-5,-,TGTGCTAGTGGTTTCGGGGCCTACGAGCAGTACTTC,CASGFGAYEQYF
-,TRBJ1-5,TRBV5-5,once,TGTGCCAGCAGCGAAGGGCGGGGTAGGGGGTCTGATCAGCCCCAGCATTTT,CASSEGRGRGSDQPQHF
-,TRBJ1-2,TRBV19,once,TGTGCCAGTAGTATCGAGATTACGGACTCCTATAGGGGCTACACCTTC,CASSIEITDSYRGYTF
TRBD1,TRBJ1-5,TRBV19,-,TGTGCCAGTTCCGGGACAGGGGACCAGCCCCAGCATTTT,CASSGTGDQPQHF
-,TRBJ1-1,TRBV7-6,-,TGTGCCAGCAGCTTAGGGGCTCGGGTTAACACTGAAGCTTTCTTT,CASSLGARVNTEAFF
-,TRBJ2-7,TRBV19,-,TGTGCCAGCCCCCCCGAACGAACCTACGAGCAGTACTTC,CASPPERTYEQYF
TRBD1,TRBJ2-7,TRBV15,-,TGTGCCACCAGCAGAGATCTGGGACAGGGTTTTTACGAGCAGTACTTC,CATSRDLGQGFYEQYF
TRBD2,TRBJ2-1,TRBV27,-,TGTGCCAGCAGATTAGCGGGAGGTCCCTACAATGAGCAGTTCTTC,CASRLAGGPYNEQFF
TRBD2,TRBJ2-7,TRBV7-9,-,TGTGCCAGCAGCTTGGGGACTAGCGTCTCCTACGAGCAGTACTTC,CASSLGTSVSYEQYF
-,TRBJ1-1,TRBV6-5,-,TGTGCCAGTAAAAACTACGGCAGGGAAGCTTTCTTT,CASKNYGREAFF
-,TRBJ2-7,TRBV19,-,TGTGCCAGTAGTACAGGCGACGATGAATTCTACGAGCAGTACTTC,CASSTGDDEFYEQYF
TRBD2,TRBJ2-2,TRBV2,few,TGTGCCAGCTCTAGCGGTCCTTACACCGGGGAGCTGTTTTTT,CASSSGPYTGELFF
TRBD1,TRBJ2-2,TRBV5-6,-,TGTGCCAGCAGCTTGGCGGACAGGGCTCGGGAGCTGTTTTTT,CASSLADRARELFF
TRBD1,TRBJ1-1,TRBV25-1,once,TGTGCCAGCAGGATGACAGGGGGCCTCACTGAAGCTTTCTTT,CASRMTGGLTEAFF
TRBD1,TRBJ1-1,TRBV27,-,TGTGCCAGCAGTTATCGGACAGGGCCGTACACTGAAGCTTTCTTT,CASSYRTGPYTEAFF
-,TRBJ2-7,TRBV7-2,-,TGTGCCAGCAGCTCCCCCGGGACCCCGGCCTACGAGCAGTACTTC,CASSSPGTPAYEQYF
-,TRBJ1-1,TRBV11-2,-,TGTGCCAGCAGCTTAGATTCGGGCACTGAAGCTTTCTTT,CASSLDSGTEAFF
-,TRBJ2-4,TRBV28,few,TGTGCCAGCAGTAGAGACAGTCCCTTACAGTACTTC,CASSRDSPLQYF
TRBD1,TRBJ2-1,TRBV10-3,-,TGTGCCAACTGGACAGGTCACTCCTACAATGAGCAGTTCTTC,CANWTGHSYNEQFF
-,TRBJ2-7,TRBV28,-,TGTGCCAGCAGTTTAGAACAGGGATTGGCACACGAGCAGTACTTC,CASSLEQGLAHEQYF
-,TRBJ1-2,TRBV29-1,-,TGCAGCGTTGTTTCGGGGGATGGCTACACCTTC,CSVVSGDGYTF
TRBD1,TRBJ2-7,TRBV28,-,TGTGCCAGCAGTCCTACCCGGGACAGGGGGCTTTACGAGCAGTACTTC,CASSPTRDRGLYEQYF
-,TRBJ2-3,TRBV2,-,TGTGCCAGCAGTGATGGGGGGACGGTTAGCACAGATACGCAGTATTTT,CASSDGGTVSTDTQYF
TRBD1,TRBJ2-7,TRBV7-8,-,TGTGCCAGCAGCTCATACGGACAGGGTGAGCAGTACTTC,CASSSYGQGEQYF
-,TRBJ2-7,TRBV28,-,TGTGCCAGCAGTTTAGCGAGGTACGAGCAGTACTTC,CASSLARYEQYF
TRBD2,TRBJ2-5,TRBV11-2,-,TGTGCCAGCAGCTTAGGTTTTTCTACTAGCGGGCATAGGGAGACCCAGTACTTC,CASSLGFSTSGHRETQYF
TRBD2,TRBJ2-7,TRBV4-1,-,TGCGCCAGCAGCCAAGATGAGGCGGGAGGCGAGCAGTACTTC,CASSQDEAGGEQYF
-,TRBJ2-1,TRBV5-6,-,TGTGCCAGCAGCTTGTCGGTGACAGCCAATGAGCAGTTCTTC,CASSLSVTANEQFF
-,TRBJ2-3,TRBV9,-,TGTGCCAGCAGCGTAGATGAGCGGAGCACAGATACGCAGTATTTT,CASSVDERSTDTQYF
-,TRBJ1-4,TRBV9,-,TGTGCCAGCAGCGTTTCCGTACAGGGCCTGTCGGAAAAACTGTTTTTT,CASSVSVQGLSEKLFF
-,TRBJ1-5,TRBV7-6,-,TGTGCCAGCAGCTTCTTGGGGAGCAATCAGCCCCAGCATTTT,CASSFLGSNQPQHF
-,TRBJ1-2,TRBV19,once,TGTGCCAGTAGGAGTGGCTATGGCTACACCTTC,CASRSGYGYTF
TRBD1,TRBJ2-1,TRBV19,-,TGTGCCACCATGAGTCCGGACAGGGGGTATTACAATGAGCAGTTCTTC,CATMSPDRGYYNEQFF
TRBD1,TRBJ2-7,TRBV7-9,once,TGTGCCAGCCACTGGACAGGGGGCGGCGAGCAGTACTTC,CASHWTGGGEQYF
-,TRBJ2-1,TRBV6-1,once,TGTGCCAGCAGTGCATCAGCGGACTCCTACAATGAGCAGTTCTTC,CASSASADSYNEQFF
TRBD1,TRBJ1-4,TRBV4-2,-,TGTGCCAGCAGCCAAGAATTCAGGGGGAGGGCGTATGAAAAACTGTTTTTT,CASSQEFRGRAYEKLFF
-,TRBJ2-7,TRBV2,-,TGTGCCAGCAGTGTAGGGGGGGCCGAGCAGTACTTC,CASSVGGAEQYF
TRBD1,TRBJ1-1,TRBV9,-,TGTGCCAGCAGCGACACAGGGGGCCCTCATGAAGCTTTCTTT,CASSDTGGPHEAFF
-,TRBJ2-7,TRBV6-6,-,TGTACCAGCAGTTACCCAGGCTCCTACGAGCAGTACTTC,CTSSYPGSYEQYF
-,TRBJ2-7,TRBV2,-,TGTGCCAGCAGTGATCGTGTGTACGAGCAGTACTTC,CASSDRVYEQYF
-,TRBJ2-7,TRBV28,-,TGTGCCAGCAGTCCACAACTAGCAGGGGAAGGCTACGAGCAGTACTTC,CASSPQLAGEGYEQYF
-,TRBJ2-7,TRBV6-6,-,TGTGCCAGCAGTTCGATTTCCTACGAGCAGTACTTC,CASSSISYEQYF
-,TRBJ2-1,TRBV27,-,TGTGCCAGCAGTTCCTCGGACGGTCTCCCGCATGAGCAGTTCTTC,CASSSSDGLPHEQFF
TRBD2,TRBJ2-1,TRBV6-1,-,TGTGCCAGCAGGGAGACTAGCGTAAGACACAATGAGCAGTTCTTC,CASRETSVRHNEQFF
-,TRBJ2-5,TRBV7-9,-,TGTGCCAGCAGCCCACAATCCGGGACTCGAGAAGAGACCCAGTACTTC,CASSPQSGTREETQYF
TRBD2,TRBJ2-5,TRBV7-6,-,TGTGCCAGCAGTTATCCGGGACTAGCGGGAGTACAGGAGACCCAGTACTTC,CASSYPGLAGVQETQYF
-,TRBJ2-1,TRBV27,-,TGTGCCAGCAATTCTGGGGGGCCCTACAATGAGCAGTTCTTC,CASNSGGPYNEQFF
TRBD1,TRBJ2-1,TRBV25-1,-,TGTGCCAGCAGTTCAACAGGGGGTGAGCAGTTCTTC,CASSSTGGEQFF
TRBD1,TRBJ2-2,TRBV28,-,TGTGCCAGCACCGGGGACAGCAACACCGGGGAGCTGTTTTTT,CASTGDSNTGELFF